This T cell receptor (beta chain) is from a study of T cells after yellow fever vaccination. Study findings and constraints: One caveat is that FACS-sorted repertoires could contain abundant clonotypes contaminating from the bulk population.

In the case of this clonotype: Its specificity is not known.

TCRdb re-called the 5' RACE reads with MiXCR, one entry per CDR3 protein. The sample contains some 500,000 distinct CDR3 sequences, roughly 13% of which appear only once. Germline trimming cut 5 bases from V and 4 bases from J; bases unmatched to any gene: 18. CDR3 size: 18 residues. CDR1 is SGHRS, CDR2 YFSETQ, per germline. The clonotype was recovered from a man aged 30 to 45 who received the YFV17D yellow fever vaccine. The gene calls are TRBV5-1 and TRBJ2-1, with 7 bases aligning to TRBD2. This material consisted of PBMCs, taken on the day of the yellow fever booster vaccination. DNA for the CDR3: TGCGCCAGCAGTTCCGGACTAGTCTTAGGAGGGGTATACAATGAGCAGTTCTTC. As protein: CASSSGLVLGGVYNEQFF.